This T cell receptor (beta chain) is from a study of blood T cell repertoires in COVID-19. This table comes from immunoSEQ multiplex PCR, and its TCRdb copy is limited to in-frame clones, with some not included. The sample includes roughly 180,000 clones, around four fifths seen only once; the top ten take 6% to 7%. The germline gives CDR1 MGHRA, CDR2 YSYEKL. Trimming pared 5 bases from V and 9 bases from J, leaving 14 bases between. The CDR3 is 13 amino acids. V usage is TRBV4-1 and J usage is TRBJ2-1; possibly TRBD2 for D (5 bases). Sequenced: peripheral blood. This TCR derives from a woman between 35 and 50 years old with COVID-19, enrolled during active disease. The CDR3 DNA reads TGCGCCAGCAGCTTCCTAGCTGGGCTTGAGCAGTTCTTC. As protein: CASSFLAGLEQFF.